This T cell receptor beta chain was sequenced during a study of cytomegalovirus exposure and HLA in healthy donors. PCR was performed using 60 Vbeta and 13 Jbeta primers. Method: immunoSEQ multiplex PCR; TCRdb's copy keeps in-frame clones and lacks some. The table includes some 150,000 clones, roughly 87% detected once. Study-wide results and limits: Later analysis identified a missense DCLRE1C variant that was linked to TCR beta V- and J-gene trimming. Segments of the TCR beta V type were, in most cases, productive about 90% or about 30% of the time in an earlier analysis. When analyzed later, the rates of TCR association showed variation by HLA locus, with DRB1 the most and HLA-C the fewest. Near-uniform donor sequencing depth was presumed by presence/absence analyses.

Comments on this clone: What it recognizes is unknown.

The length of the CDR3 is 14 residues. Germline V gene lookup returns CDR1 SGHRS and CDR2 YFSETQ. V was pared by 4 bases and J by 4 bases, with 6 bases of the junction left unmatched. Material: PBMCs. The chain joins TRBV5-1 to TRBJ2-7; 9 bases are a match to TRBD2. This clonotype was sampled from a man aged 25 to 40 in good health and CMV-seropositive. CDR3 in amino acids: CASSVSGSRYEQYF. The CDR3 nucleotides are TGCGCCAGCAGCGTTAGCGGGAGCCGTTACGAGCAGTACTTC.